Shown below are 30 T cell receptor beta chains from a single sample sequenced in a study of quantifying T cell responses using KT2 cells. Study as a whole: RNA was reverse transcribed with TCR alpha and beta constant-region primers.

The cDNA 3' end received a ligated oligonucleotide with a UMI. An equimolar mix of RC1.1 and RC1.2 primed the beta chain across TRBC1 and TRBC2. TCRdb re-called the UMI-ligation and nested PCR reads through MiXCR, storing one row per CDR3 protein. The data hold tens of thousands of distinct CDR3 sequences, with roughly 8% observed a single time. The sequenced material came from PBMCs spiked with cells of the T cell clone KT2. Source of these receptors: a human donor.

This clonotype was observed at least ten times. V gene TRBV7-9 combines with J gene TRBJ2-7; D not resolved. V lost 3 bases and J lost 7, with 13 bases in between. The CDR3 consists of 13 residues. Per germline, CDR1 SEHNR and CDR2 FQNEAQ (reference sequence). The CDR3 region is CASSFNRRSEQYF. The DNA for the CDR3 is TGTGCCAGCAGCTTCAATAGAAGGTCTGAGCAGTACTTC. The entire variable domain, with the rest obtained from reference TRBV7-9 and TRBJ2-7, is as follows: DTGVSQNPRHKITKRGQNVTFRCDPISEHNRLYWYRQTLGQGPEFLTYFQNEAQLEKSRLLSDRFSAERPKGSFSTLEIQRTEQGDSAMYLCASSFNRRSEQYFGPGTRLTVT.

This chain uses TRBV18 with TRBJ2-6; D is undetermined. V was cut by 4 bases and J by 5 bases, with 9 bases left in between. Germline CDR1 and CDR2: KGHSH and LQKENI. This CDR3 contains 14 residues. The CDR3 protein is CASSQGSRANVLTF. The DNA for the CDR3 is TGTGCCAGCTCACAAGGTAGCAGGGCCAACGTCCTGACTTTC.

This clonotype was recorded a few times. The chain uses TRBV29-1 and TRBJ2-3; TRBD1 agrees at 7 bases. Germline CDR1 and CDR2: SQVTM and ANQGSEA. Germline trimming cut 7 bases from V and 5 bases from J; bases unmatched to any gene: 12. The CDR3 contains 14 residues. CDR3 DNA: TGCAGCGCCCGGGACAGCACCAAGGGAGATACGCAGTATTTT. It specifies CSARDSTKGDTQYF.

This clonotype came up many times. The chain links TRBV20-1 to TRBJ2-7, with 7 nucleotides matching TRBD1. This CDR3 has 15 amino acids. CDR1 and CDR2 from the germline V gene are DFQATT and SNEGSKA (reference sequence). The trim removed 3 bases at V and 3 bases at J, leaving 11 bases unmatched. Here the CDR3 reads CSASDAGTDHYEQYF. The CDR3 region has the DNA TGCAGTGCTAGTGACGCCGGGACAGACCACTACGAGCAGTACTTC.

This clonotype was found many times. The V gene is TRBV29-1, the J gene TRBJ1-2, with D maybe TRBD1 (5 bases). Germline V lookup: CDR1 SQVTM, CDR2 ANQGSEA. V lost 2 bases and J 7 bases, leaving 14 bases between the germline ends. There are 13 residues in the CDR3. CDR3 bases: TGCAGCGTTGAACCGTCGGGGGTTGGTGGCTACACCTTC. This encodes CSVEPSGVGGYTF.

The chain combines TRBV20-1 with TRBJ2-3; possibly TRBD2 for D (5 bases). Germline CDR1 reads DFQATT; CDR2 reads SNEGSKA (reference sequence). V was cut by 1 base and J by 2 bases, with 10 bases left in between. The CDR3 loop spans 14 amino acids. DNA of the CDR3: TGCAGTGCTAGAGTCGCGGGTTTCACAGATACGCAGTATTTT. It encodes CSARVAGFTDTQYF.

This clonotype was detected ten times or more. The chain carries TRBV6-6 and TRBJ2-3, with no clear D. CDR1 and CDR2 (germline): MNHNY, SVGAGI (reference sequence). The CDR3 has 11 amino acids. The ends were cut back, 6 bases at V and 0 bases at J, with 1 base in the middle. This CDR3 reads CASRSTDTQYF. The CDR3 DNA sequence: TGTGCCAGCAGGAGCACAGATACGCAGTATTTT.

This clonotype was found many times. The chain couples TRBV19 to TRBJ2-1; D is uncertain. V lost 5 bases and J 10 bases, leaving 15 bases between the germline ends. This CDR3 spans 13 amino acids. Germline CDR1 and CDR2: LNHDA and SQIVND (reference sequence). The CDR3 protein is CASSPSNLGEQFF. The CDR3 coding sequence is TGTGCCAGTAGTCCATCGAACCTTGGCGAGCAGTTCTTC.

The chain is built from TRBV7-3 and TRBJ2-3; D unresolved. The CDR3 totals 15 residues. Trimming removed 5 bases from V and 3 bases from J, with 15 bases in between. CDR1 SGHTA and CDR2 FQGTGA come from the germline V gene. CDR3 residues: CASSLSPGGTDTQYF. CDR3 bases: TGTGCCAGCAGCCTCTCCCCGGGTGGTACAGATACGCAGTATTTT.

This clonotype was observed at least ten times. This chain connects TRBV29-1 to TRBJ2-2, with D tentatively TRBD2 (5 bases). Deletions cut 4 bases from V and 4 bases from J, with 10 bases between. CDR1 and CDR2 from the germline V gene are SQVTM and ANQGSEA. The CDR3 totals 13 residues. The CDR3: CSVVGEGTGELFF. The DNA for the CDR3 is TGCAGCGTTGTGGGAGAGGGCACCGGGGAGCTGTTTTTT.

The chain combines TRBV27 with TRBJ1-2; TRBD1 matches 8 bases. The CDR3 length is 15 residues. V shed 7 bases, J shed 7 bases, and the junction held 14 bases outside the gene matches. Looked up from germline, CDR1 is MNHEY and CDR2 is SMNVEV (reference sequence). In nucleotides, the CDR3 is TGTGCCAGCATTTCGTTCGTCAGGGGGCGAGGTGGCTACACCTTC. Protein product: CASISFVRGRGGYTF.

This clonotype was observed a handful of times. The CDR3 region has the DNA TGTGCCAGCAGCTCGGAGGGGGAGACCCAGTACTTC. Translated, it gives CASSSEGETQYF. The chain employs TRBV27 and TRBJ2-5; D possibly corresponds to TRBD2 (6 bases). Germline lookup yields CDR1 MNHEY and CDR2 SMNVEV (reference sequence). The CDR3 totals 12 residues. V shed 6 bases and J shed 5 bases, with 10 bases lying between them.

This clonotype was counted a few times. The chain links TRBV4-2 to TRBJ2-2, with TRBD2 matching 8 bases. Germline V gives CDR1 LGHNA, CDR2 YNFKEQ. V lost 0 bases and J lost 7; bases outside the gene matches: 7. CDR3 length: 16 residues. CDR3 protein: CASSQDLGGGNGELFF. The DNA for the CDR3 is TGTGCCAGCAGCCAAGATCTCGGCGGGGGGAACGGGGAGCTGTTTTTT.

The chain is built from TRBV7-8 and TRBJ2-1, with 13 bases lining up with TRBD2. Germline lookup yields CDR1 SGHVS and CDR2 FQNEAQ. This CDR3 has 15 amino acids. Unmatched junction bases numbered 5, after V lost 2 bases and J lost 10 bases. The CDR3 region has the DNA TGTGCCAGCAGCTTAACTAGCGGGGGGGCTGGAGAGCAGTTCTTC. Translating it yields CASSLTSGGAGEQFF.

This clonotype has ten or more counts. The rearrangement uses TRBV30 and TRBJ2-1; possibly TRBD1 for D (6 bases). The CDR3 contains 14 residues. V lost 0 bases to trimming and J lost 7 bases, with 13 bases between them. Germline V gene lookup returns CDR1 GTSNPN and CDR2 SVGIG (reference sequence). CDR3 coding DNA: TGTGCCTGGAGTGTATTACAGGGAGTGAATGAGCAGTTCTTC. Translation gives CAWSVLQGVNEQFF.

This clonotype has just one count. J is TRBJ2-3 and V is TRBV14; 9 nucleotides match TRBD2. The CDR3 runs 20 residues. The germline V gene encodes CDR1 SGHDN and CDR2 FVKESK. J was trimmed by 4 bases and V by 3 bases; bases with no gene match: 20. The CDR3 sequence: CASSQRAPAVGTSNSDTQYF. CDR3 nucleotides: TGTGCCAGCAGCCAGCGAGCCCCCGCCGTCGGGACTAGCAACTCAGATACGCAGTATTTT. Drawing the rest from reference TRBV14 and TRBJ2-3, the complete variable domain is EAGVTQFPSHSVIEKGQTVTLRCDPISGHDNLYWYRRVMGKEIKFLLHFVKESKQDESGMPNNRFLAERTGGTYSTLKVQPAELEDSGVYFCASSQRAPAVGTSNSDTQYFGPGTRLTVL.

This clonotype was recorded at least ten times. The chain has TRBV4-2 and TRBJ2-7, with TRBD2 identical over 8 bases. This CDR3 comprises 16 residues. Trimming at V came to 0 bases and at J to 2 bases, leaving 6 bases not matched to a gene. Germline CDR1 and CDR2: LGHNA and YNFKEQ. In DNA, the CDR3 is TGTGCCAGCAGCCAAGAAGGGCGGGGGGAACCCTACGAGCAGTACTTC. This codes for CASSQEGRGEPYEQYF.

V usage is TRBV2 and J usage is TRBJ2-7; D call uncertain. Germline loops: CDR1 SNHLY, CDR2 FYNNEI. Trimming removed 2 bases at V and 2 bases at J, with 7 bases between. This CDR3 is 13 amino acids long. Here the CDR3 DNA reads TGTGCCAGCAGTGAAAACAGCGCCTACGAGCAGTACTTC. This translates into CASSENSAYEQYF.

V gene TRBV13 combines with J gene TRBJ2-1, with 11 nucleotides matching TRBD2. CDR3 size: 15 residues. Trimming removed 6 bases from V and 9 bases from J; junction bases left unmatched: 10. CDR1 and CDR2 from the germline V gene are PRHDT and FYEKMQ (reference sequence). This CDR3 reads CASRRTSGSRGEQFF. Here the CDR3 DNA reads TGTGCCAGCAGGCGAACTAGCGGGAGTAGGGGTGAGCAGTTCTTC.

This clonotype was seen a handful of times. This chain's CDR3 is CASTPGAYNEKLFF. The CDR3 DNA follows: TGTGCCAGCACCCCCGGGGCCTATAATGAAAAACTGTTTTTT. The chain couples TRBV12-3 or TRBV12-4 to TRBJ1-4, with TRBD1 as a possible D gene (5 bases). This CDR3 is built from 14 residues. V lost 7 bases, J lost 4 bases, and 13 bases lay in between.

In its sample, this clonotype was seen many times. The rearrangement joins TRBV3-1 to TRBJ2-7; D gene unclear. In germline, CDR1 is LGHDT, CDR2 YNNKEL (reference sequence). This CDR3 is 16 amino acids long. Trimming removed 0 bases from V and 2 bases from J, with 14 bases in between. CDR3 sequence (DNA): TGTGCCAGCAGCCAAGATCTTGGGTCCCAGACCTACGAGCAGTACTTC. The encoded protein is CASSQDLGSQTYEQYF.

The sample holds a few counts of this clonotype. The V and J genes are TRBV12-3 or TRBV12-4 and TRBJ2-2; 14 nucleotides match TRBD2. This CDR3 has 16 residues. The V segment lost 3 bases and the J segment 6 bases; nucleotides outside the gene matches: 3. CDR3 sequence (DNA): TGTGCCAGCAGTTTCCCGACTAGCGGGAGGGCCGGGGAGCTGTTTTTT. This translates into CASSFPTSGRAGELFF.

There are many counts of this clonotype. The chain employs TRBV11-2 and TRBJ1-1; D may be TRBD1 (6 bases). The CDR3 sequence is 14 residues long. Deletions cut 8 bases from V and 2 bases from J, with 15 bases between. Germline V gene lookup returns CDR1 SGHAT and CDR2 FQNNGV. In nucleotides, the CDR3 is TGTGCCAGCCTCGGGTGGACAGACAACACTGAAGCTTTCTTT. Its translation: CASLGWTDNTEAFF.

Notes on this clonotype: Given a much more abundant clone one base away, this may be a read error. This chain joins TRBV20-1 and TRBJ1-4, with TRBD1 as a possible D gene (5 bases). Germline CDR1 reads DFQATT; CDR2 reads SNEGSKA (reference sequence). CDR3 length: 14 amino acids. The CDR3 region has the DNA TGCAGTGCTAGAGGGGCAGGGAGGAACGAAAAACTGATTTTT. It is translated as CSARGAGRNEKLIF.

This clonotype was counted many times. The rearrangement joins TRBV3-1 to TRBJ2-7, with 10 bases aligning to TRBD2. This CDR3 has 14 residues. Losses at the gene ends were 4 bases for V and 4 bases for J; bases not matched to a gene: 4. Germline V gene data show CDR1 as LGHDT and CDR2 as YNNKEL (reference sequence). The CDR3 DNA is TGTGCCAGCAGCCCTAGCGGGAGATGGTACGAGCAGTACTTC. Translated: CASSPSGRWYEQYF.

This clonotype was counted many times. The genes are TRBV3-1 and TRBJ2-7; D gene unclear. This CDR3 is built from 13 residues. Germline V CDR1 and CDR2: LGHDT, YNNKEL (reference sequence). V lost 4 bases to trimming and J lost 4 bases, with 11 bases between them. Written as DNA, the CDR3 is TGTGCCAGCAGCCTATCTTATCGATACGAGCAGTACTTC. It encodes CASSLSYRYEQYF.

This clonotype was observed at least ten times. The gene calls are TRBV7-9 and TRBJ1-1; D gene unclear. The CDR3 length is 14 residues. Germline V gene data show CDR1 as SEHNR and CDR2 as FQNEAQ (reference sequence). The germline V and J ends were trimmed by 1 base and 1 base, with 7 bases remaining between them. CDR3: CASSLEGGNTEAFF. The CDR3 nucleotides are TGTGCCAGCAGCTTAGAAGGTGGGAACACTGAAGCTTTCTTT.

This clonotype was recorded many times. The CDR3 here is CASSIGLAGVSTDTQYF. CDR3 coding DNA: TGTGCCAGTAGTATTGGTCTAGCGGGAGTGTCGACGGATACGCAGTATTTT. The chain couples TRBV19 to TRBJ2-3; TRBD2 agrees at 10 bases. CDR1 and CDR2 (germline): LNHDA, SQIVND (reference sequence). This CDR3 comprises 17 residues. After removal of 3 bases from V and 6 bases from J, the junction contained 12 bases not matched to a gene.

CDR3 DNA sequence: TGTGCCAGCAGCCGACTAGCGGGAGGCGAGCAGTACTTC. This sequence encodes CASSRLAGGEQYF. J is TRBJ2-7 and V is TRBV14, with 13 bases that match TRBD2. V was clipped by 4 bases and J by 6 bases; unmatched bases: 0. In germline, CDR1 is SGHDN, CDR2 FVKESK. The CDR3 covers 13 residues.

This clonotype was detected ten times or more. CDR3 in DNA: TGTGCCAGCAGCTTCGGGGGGAAGTTAGATACGCAGTATTTT. This codes for CASSFGGKLDTQYF. V gene TRBV7-6 combines with J gene TRBJ2-3; 7 bases align to TRBD2. The V segment lost 3 bases and the J segment 5 bases; nucleotides outside the gene matches: 5. From germline, CDR1 is SGHVS and CDR2 FNYEAQ. This CDR3 has 14 amino acids.